Each of the 16 T cell receptor beta chains below was sequenced from the same sample in a study of tumor-infiltrating lymphocytes in primary liver carcinoma. Researchers generated TCR beta cDNA from approximately 520 ng of total RNA, relying on a constant-region primer. Investigators got TCR beta libraries out of three nested multiplex PCR rounds, done with slightly modified ARM-PCR. Each of the first two PCR rounds ran approximately 9 cycles with TRBV1-TRBV30 forward and C-beta reverse primers. TCRdb redid the calling of the multiplex PCR reads with MiXCR, one entry per CDR3 protein. This table has over 100,000 distinct CDR3 sequences, less than 75% appearing once. Each 20-30 mg portion of unsorted bulk tissue served as the source for co-extraction of RNA and DNA. The sample consisted of tumor-adjacent normal liver tissue. The receptors shown here come from a woman aged 55-70 years with primary liver carcinoma and hepatitis B virus infection.

Turning to this clonotype: The CDR3 ends on some other residue instead of the conserved phenylalanine or tryptophan, so this is likely a read error. No DNA is shown, since the ends of the CDR3 on it are uncertain; the CDR3 is the one TCRdb lists. The rearrangement joins TRBV7-9 to TRBJ2-7; the D segment call TRBD1 is taken from the table without a DNA check. The CDR3 adds up to 17 amino acids, both ends counted. Germline V gives CDR1 SEHNR, CDR2 FQNEAQ (reference sequence). CDR3 region: CASSLIDGTSSSYERYS.

Remarks on this clonotype: One end of the junction fails to match germline, which may point to a read error. The genes are TRBV5-6 and TRBJ1-2; TRBD1 is a possible D gene (5 bases). The germline V gene encodes CDR1 SGHDT and CDR2 YYEEEE. The CDR3 runs 14 residues. The CDR3 sequence is CASSLFRQNYDYTF. The CDR3 region has the DNA TGTGCCAGCAGCTTGTTCAGACAGAACTATGACTACACCTTC.

A note on this clonotype: A read error may produce the germline difference seen at one junction end. The chain joins TRBV6-5 to TRBJ1-1; D perhaps matches TRBD1 (6 bases). This CDR3 contains 13 residues. Germline V gene data show CDR1 as MNHEY and CDR2 as SVGAGI. CDR3 coding DNA: TGTGCCAACAGGGCACCCGTGAACTCTGAAGCTTTCTTT. This gives the protein CANRAPVNSEAFF.

With regard to this clonotype: Germline is not matched at one junction end, which may reflect a read error. The J gene is TRBJ1-1, the V gene TRBV12-3 or TRBV12-4; D ambiguous. This CDR3 is built from 11 residues. CDR3 sequence reads: CVSSEGKGAFF. The CDR3 region has the DNA TGTGTCAGCAGCGAGGGTAAGGGTGCTTTCTTT.

This clonotype came up a few times. This likely comes from a read error, as the CDR3 has no conserved phenylalanine or tryptophan at its end. The V and J genes are TRBV12-3 or TRBV12-4 and TRBJ1-4, with D maybe TRBD1 (6 bases). This CDR3 region has 14 residues. V was shortened by 3 bases and J by 7 bases, with 12 bases between the two germline ends. The CDR3 DNA reads as TGTGCCAGCAGTTTTGGGGCAGGGGTTGAAAAACTGTTTCTT. It translates to CASSFGAGVEKLFL.

This clonotype was detected ten times or more. The chain employs TRBV4-1 and TRBJ2-7, with TRBD2 identical over 9 bases. Germline loops: CDR1 MGHRA, CDR2 YSYEKL. V lost 5 bases and J lost 1; bases outside the gene matches: 3. The CDR3 length is 14 residues. Here the CDR3 reads CASSFAGGSYEQYF. CDR3 DNA sequence: TGCGCCAGCAGCTTCGCGGGAGGGTCCTACGAGCAGTACTTC.

This clonotype was observed once. One junction end does not reproduce the germline sequence, and a read error may be involved. The genes are TRBV5-1 and TRBJ2-7; 13 bases line up with TRBD2. CDR3 length equals 15 residues. CDR1 and CDR2 from the germline V gene are SGHRS and YFSETQ. The CDR3 DNA sequence: TGCGCCAGCAGCCCCGGGACTAGCGGGGACTCTTACCAGCATTTC. Residues: CASSPGTSGDSYQHF.

The gene calls are TRBV5-1 and TRBJ2-2; a possible D gene is TRBD2 (6 bases). The CDR3 covers 16 residues. The V and J ends lost 9 bases and 2 bases respectively, with 20 bases between them. CDR1 SGHRS and CDR2 YFSETQ come from the germline V gene. CDR3 sequence: CAITRMGLTNTGELFF. Here the CDR3 DNA reads TGCGCCATCACCCGAATGGGACTGACTAACACCGGGGAGCTGTTTTTT.

Ten or more counts support this clonotype. The chain has TRBV14 and TRBJ1-1, with D unresolved. The V end lost 1 base, the J end lost 10 bases, and 13 bases lay between the germline ends. Germline V CDR1 and CDR2: SGHDN, FVKESK. The CDR3 length is 13 residues. The CDR3 loop is CASSQVGVALAFF. DNA for the CDR3: TGTGCCAGCAGCCAAGTGGGAGTAGCGTTAGCTTTCTTT.

This clonotype was seen repeatedly, ten times or more. The chain couples TRBV4-2 to TRBJ2-7, with TRBD2 matching 8 bases. Per germline, CDR1 LGHNA and CDR2 YNFKEQ. The ends lost 1 base at V and 2 bases at J; junction bases unmatched: 1. This CDR3 region has 14 residues. CDR3 amino acids: CASSQGGLAYEQYF. Written as DNA, the CDR3 is TGTGCCAGCAGCCAAGGGGGACTAGCCTACGAGCAGTACTTC.

The J gene is TRBJ2-3, the V gene TRBV11-2; D is uncertain. The CDR3 consists of 18 residues. Germline V CDR1 and CDR2: SGHAT, FQNNGV. CDR3 protein: CVGSSLWALSKSTDTQYF. CDR3 nucleotide sequence: TGTGTCGGCAGCTCTCTGTGGGCGCTTAGCAAGTCCACAGATACGCAGTATTTT.

About this clonotype itself: This may be a read error: a much more frequent sequence differs by one nucleotide. The chain links TRBV28 to TRBJ1-5; tentatively, D is TRBD1 (5 bases). V shed 3 bases and J shed 12 bases, with 18 bases lying between them. In germline, CDR1 is MDHEN, CDR2 SYDVKM. The CDR3 runs 14 residues. The CDR3 DNA follows: TGTGCCAGCAGTTTGGGGACCGCGGTTACGGTCCAGCATTTT. Its protein is CASSLGTAVTVQHF.

As regards this clonotype: Without the conserved terminal phenylalanine or tryptophan, this CDR3 likely stems from a read error. No DNA is shown, since the ends of the CDR3 on it are uncertain; the CDR3 is the one TCRdb lists. The V and J genes are TRBV11-2 and TRBJ2-7; the DNA was not used to check the table's D call, TRBD2. Germline CDR1 is SGHAT and CDR2 is FQNNGV. A total of 11 residues make up the CDR3, ends included. CDR3 loop: CACSSASSLGH.

A word on this clonotype: Just one base apart from a much larger clone, this may be a read error. This chain links TRBV10-3 with TRBJ2-7; D unresolved. The CDR3 has 12 amino acids. Germline V gives CDR1 ENHRY, CDR2 SYGVKD. CDR3 nucleotide sequence: TGTGCCATCAGTGAGTCGGTCCGCGAGAAGTACTTC. This translates into CAISESVREKYF.

The sample holds many counts of this clonotype. The V gene is TRBV28, the J gene TRBJ2-1, with 14 positions matching TRBD2. Germline V gene sequence: CDR1 MDHEN, CDR2 SYDVKM. The CDR3 length is 17 residues. J was trimmed by 6 bases and V by 4 bases; bases with no gene match: 8. The CDR3 sequence is CASSSLGLAGVSNEQFF. CDR3 bases: TGTGCCAGCAGTTCCCTGGGACTAGCGGGAGTCTCCAATGAGCAGTTCTTC. The whole variable domain, filled in from reference TRBV28 and TRBJ2-1, reads DVKVTQSSRYLVKRTGEKVFLECVQDMDHENMFWYRQDPGLGLRLIYFSYDVKMKEKGDIPEGYSVSREKKERFSLILESASTNQTSMYLCASSSLGLAGVSNEQFFGPGTRLTVL.

About this clonotype itself: No conserved phenylalanine or tryptophan is present at the end of the CDR3, so a read error is the likely explanation. The V call is TRBV6-5, the J call TRBJ2-2; 7 positions agree with TRBD1. V dropped 3 bases and J dropped 5; count of bases not matched to a gene: 6. This CDR3 comprises 15 residues. Per germline, CDR1 MNHEY and CDR2 SVGAGI. DNA for the CDR3: TGTGCCAGCAGTTATGGGCAGGGGGTAACCGGGGAGCTGTTTCTT. Amino acid sequence: CASSYGQGVTGELFL.